Below are 2 T cell receptor beta chains sequenced from a single sample in a study of glioma-infiltrating T cells. Amplification of TCR alpha and beta CDR3 regions from RNA used iRepertoire nested multiplex PCR. TCRdb re-called the multiplex PCR reads with MiXCR, one entry per CDR3 protein. The sample lists under 200,000 distinct CDR3 sequences; more than 35% were seen once. The sequenced sample was glioma tissue, nonneoplastic brain tissue, or PBMCs (not recorded which). The receptors were sampled from a human donor with low-grade glioma or glioblastoma, undergoing nonglioma brain surgery, or in good health (not recorded which).

This clonotype was seen once. This clone may be a read error of a much larger clone one base away. This chain uses TRBV20-1 with TRBJ2-7; D is perhaps TRBD1 (7 bases). Germline V gene sequence: CDR1 DFQATT, CDR2 SNEGSKA (reference sequence). With 0 bases removed from V and 5 bases from J, the gap between germline ends came to 14 bases. This CDR3 contains 14 residues. CDR3 sequence reads: CSARDAQGRNEQYF. CDR3 coding DNA: TGCAGTGCTAGAGATGCACAGGGGAGGAACGAGCAGTACTTC.

This clonotype was detected ten times or more. This chain joins TRBV20-1 and TRBJ1-5; TRBD1 matches 8 bases. Unmatched junction bases numbered 6, after V lost 3 bases and J lost 5 bases. Germline CDR1 DFQATT, CDR2 SNEGSKA (reference sequence). The CDR3 contains 14 residues. CDR3 loop: CSASHGQGYQPQHF. CDR3 DNA: TGCAGTGCTAGCCACGGACAGGGTTATCAGCCCCAGCATTTT.